The present entry profiles one TCR beta chain with its context. Its antigen is unknown. Researchers used 5'RACE with constant-segment primers to make TCR alpha and TCR beta cDNA libraries that carry sample barcodes and UMIs. MiXCR was run by TCRdb on the 5' RACE reads, yielding one entry per CDR3 protein. In the table there are approximately 400,000 distinct CDR3 sequences, approximately 24% of which are singletons. Trimming left V 4 bases short and J 5 bases short, with 9 bases between. Looked up from germline, CDR1 is PRHDT and CDR2 is FYEKMQ (reference sequence). The CDR3 is 12 amino acids. The data were obtained in a study of T-cell memory formation after mild COVID-19. The study's findings and limits: CD8+ contracting clones occupied EMRA, while CD4+ ones occupied mainly CM and EM. Pre-infection memory carried some responding clones, suggesting that cross-reactive memory joined. Clones that got smaller from day 15 to 85 had even CD4/CD8, while clones growing later tipped toward CD4+.

The chain combines TRBV13 with TRBJ2-7, with D unresolved. The sample taken for sequencing was PBMCs or a T cell subset sorted from them (not recorded which). The clonotype originates from an adult woman who had mild COVID-19 (a few samples of this study predate the infection). Cell type and time point are not known. CDR3 residues: CASSSSANEQYF. Written as DNA, the CDR3 is TGTGCCAGCAGCTCATCAGCCAACGAGCAGTACTTC.